The clone carrying this T cell receptor (beta chain) occurred once. Antigen unknown. The sample belongs to a study of siplizumab effects on memory and regulatory T cells. Study-wide results and limits: Naive T cells looked more diverse than memory cells and looked like major alloresponse contributors.

The assay covered 90,000 to 100,000 TCR templates per sample. Some clones are missing from TCRdb's copy, which holds only in-frame ones; the method was immunoSEQ multiplex PCR. The data hold 70,000 to 95,000 clones, with more than 85% observed a single time. Trimming cost V 3 bases and J 7 bases, with 19 bases left between them. Germline V CDR1 and CDR2: GTSNPN, SVGIG (reference sequence). The CDR3 totals 14 residues. The chain employs TRBV30 and TRBJ2-7, with D perhaps TRBD1 or TRBD2 (6 bases each). The receptor comes from a human donor in good health. Sequencing was performed on CD8+ T cells sorted from blood. The DNA of the CDR3 is TGTGCCTGGAGCCCAACGGGGCAGGGGAGGGAGCAGTACTTC. This sequence encodes CAWSPTGQGREQYF.